This T cell receptor (beta chain) was identified during a study of cytomegalovirus exposure and HLA in healthy donors. Some clones are missing from TCRdb's copy, which holds only in-frame ones; the method was immunoSEQ multiplex PCR. Of roughly 270,000 clones in the sample, roughly 88% were seen once. Germline V gives CDR1 MNHNY, CDR2 SVGAGI (reference sequence). V was pared by 2 bases and J by 10 bases, with 10 bases of the junction left unmatched. The CDR3 has 14 amino acids. The chain links TRBV6-6 to TRBJ1-2, with 7 positions matching TRBD1. The receptor comes from a woman aged 18-29 years in good health and CMV-seronegative. The source material was PBMCs. Here the CDR3 DNA reads TGTGCCAGCAGTTACGGATTCGGGACAGTTACCTACACCTTC. As protein: CASSYGFGTVTYTF.